Below are 14 T cell receptor beta chains sequenced from a single sample in a study of cytomegalovirus exposure and HLA in healthy donors. PCR was performed using 60 Vbeta and 13 Jbeta primers. The repertoire was sequenced with immunoSEQ multiplex PCR; TCRdb's copy has only in-frame clones and lacks some. The repertoire consists of 150,000 to 200,000 clones, with about four fifths occurring once and the leading ten covering 0.85% to 1.4%. The sequenced sample was PBMCs. All receptors derive from a woman in her forties in good health and CMV-seronegative.

The CDR3 nucleotides read TGTGCCAGCAGTTACCTAGCGGGAGACAATGAGCAGTTCTTC. Translation gives CASSYLAGDNEQFF. The V and J genes are TRBV6-5 and TRBJ2-1; 10 nucleotides match TRBD2. Per the germline V gene, CDR1 is MNHEY and CDR2 is SVGAGI. With 2 bases clipped from V and 5 bases from J, the junction kept 0 bases outside the gene matches. The CDR3 is 14 amino acids.

This clone was counted only a few times. The chain is built from TRBV19 and TRBJ1-5; 8 bases align to TRBD1. From germline, CDR1 is LNHDA and CDR2 SQIVND (reference sequence). The CDR3 contains 14 residues. V shed 10 bases, J shed 2 bases, and the junction held 7 bases outside the gene matches. The CDR3 protein is CATSQGGGNQPQHF. The CDR3 coding sequence is TGTGCCACCTCACAGGGGGGAGGCAATCAGCCCCAGCATTTT. The complete variable domain, with remaining parts taken from reference TRBV19 and TRBJ1-5, reads DGGITQSPKYLFRKEGQNVTLSCEQNLNHDAMYWYRQDPGQGLRLIYYSQIVNDFQKGDIAEGYSVSREKKESFPLTVTSAQKNPTAFYLCATSQGGGNQPQHFGDGTRLSIL.

This sequence joins TRBV29-1 and TRBJ1-3; a possible D gene is TRBD1 (5 bases). Trimming removed 3 bases from V and 8 bases from J, with 17 bases in between. Germline V gene lookup returns CDR1 SQVTM and CDR2 ANQGSEA. The CDR3 spans 14 residues. The CDR3 spells CSVEGQGLIDTIYF. In nucleotides, the CDR3 is TGCAGCGTTGAGGGTCAGGGTCTTATCGACACCATATATTTT.

The genes are TRBV6-1 and TRBJ1-1; tentatively, D is TRBD1 (5 bases). This CDR3 has 15 amino acids. Germline loops: CDR1 MNHNS, CDR2 SASEGT. V dropped 2 bases and J dropped 4 bases, with 14 bases sitting between them. DNA of the CDR3: TGTGCCAGCAGTGAACGGGCAGGGAGGGGCACTGAAGCTTTCTTT. Its protein is CASSERAGRGTEAFF.

The V call is TRBV6-1, the J call TRBJ2-5, with TRBD2 matching over 9 bases. The CDR3 covers 16 residues. Germline loops: CDR1 MNHNS, CDR2 SASEGT. The V and J ends lost 1 base and 1 base, in that order; junction bases with no gene match: 4. The CDR3 region is CASSEGLAEIQETQYF. The DNA of the CDR3 is TGTGCCAGCAGTGAAGGACTAGCGGAGATCCAAGAGACCCAGTACTTC.

The chain has TRBV19 and TRBJ2-1; 7 nucleotides line up with TRBD2. Germline V CDR1 and CDR2: LNHDA, SQIVND (reference sequence). Losses at the gene ends were 1 base for V and 3 bases for J; bases not matched to a gene: 18. The CDR3 is 20 amino acids. For the CDR3, the DNA is TGTGCCAGTAGTATAGGATGGGCAGGGAGGGAGCGGGGTCGCTACAATGAGCAGTTCTTC. Translating gives CASSIGWAGRERGRYNEQFF.

The rearrangement uses TRBV28 and TRBJ2-1, with a possible D match to TRBD2 (5 bases). Trimming cost V 7 bases and J 7 bases, with 11 bases left between them. The CDR3 has 12 amino acids. Germline CDR1 MDHEN, CDR2 SYDVKM. DNA for the CDR3: TGTGCCAGCATGGGAGTGCGAAATGAGCAGTTCTTC. It codes for CASMGVRNEQFF.

This clone appeared once. The chain has TRBV5-1 and TRBJ2-7; 9 nucleotides match TRBD2. Germline V lookup: CDR1 SGHRS, CDR2 YFSETQ. CDR3 length: 15 residues. The V gene end was trimmed by 5 bases and the J gene end by 3 bases; junction bases not matched to a gene: 9. The CDR3 sequence: CASSRDSGSVYEQYV. CDR3 nucleotides: TGCGCCAGCAGTCGTGATAGCGGGAGTGTCTACGAGCAGTACGTC.

This sequence joins TRBV5-4 and TRBJ2-4; TRBD2 matches at 10 bases. With V trimmed by 0 bases and J by 3 bases, 9 bases remained unmatched. CDR1 SGHNT and CDR2 YYREEE come from the germline V gene (reference sequence). The length of the CDR3 is 18 residues. The CDR3 region has the DNA TGTGCCAGCAGCTTGGCGCTAGCGGGAGAGTGGGACAAAAACATTCAGTACTTC. Its translation is CASSLALAGEWDKNIQYF.

This sequence joins TRBV7-9 and TRBJ1-2; D call uncertain. Germline V CDR1 and CDR2: SEHNR, FQNEAQ (reference sequence). Trimming left V 2 bases short and J 5 bases short, with 15 bases between. The length of the CDR3 is 15 residues. The CDR3 is CASSLRESRIYGYTF. CDR3 bases: TGTGCCAGCAGCTTAAGAGAAAGCAGGATTTATGGCTACACCTTC.

V gene TRBV4-2 combines with J gene TRBJ1-2; tentative D call: TRBD1 (6 bases). The CDR3 covers 15 residues. Trimming took 0 bases from V and 0 from J, leaving 8 bases between them. Germline CDR1 is LGHNA and CDR2 is YNFKEQ. The CDR3 region has the DNA TGTGCCAGCAGCCAAGAGGACAGAACTAACTATGGCTACACCTTC. Translated: CASSQEDRTNYGYTF.

A few counts support this clone. V is TRBV15 and J is TRBJ1-2, with D perhaps matching TRBD1 (5 bases). V was trimmed by 2 bases and J by 0 bases, leaving 16 bases between them. The CDR3 is 17 residues long. CDR1 is LNHNV and CDR2 is YYDKDF in the germline V gene (reference sequence). The CDR3 loop reads CATSRPRDSPSNYGYTF. The CDR3 DNA reads as TGTGCCACCAGCAGACCCCGGGACTCACCTTCTAACTATGGCTACACCTTC. The variable domain in full, completed from reference TRBV15 and TRBJ1-2, reads DAMVIQNPRYQVTQFGKPVTLSCSQTLNHNVMYWYQQKSSQAPKLLFHYYDKDFNNEADTPDNFQSRRPNTSFCFLDIRSPGLGDTAMYLCATSRPRDSPSNYGYTFGSGTRLTVV.

The chain is built from TRBV7-6 and TRBJ2-1, with TRBD1 matching over 9 bases. The ends lost 4 bases at V and 3 bases at J; junction bases unmatched: 4. This CDR3 has 15 amino acids. Germline assignment: CDR1 SGHVS and CDR2 FNYEAQ. CDR3 DNA sequence: TGTGCCAGCAGCTCACTGACAGGGGGCTACAATGAGCAGTTCTTC. Protein sequence: CASSSLTGGYNEQFF.

V and J are TRBV9 and TRBJ1-1, with D tentatively TRBD1 (5 bases). Looked up from germline, CDR1 is SGDLS and CDR2 is YYNGEE. This CDR3 contains 15 residues. V was shortened by 4 bases and J by 0 bases, with 13 bases between the two germline ends. CDR3 DNA: TGTGCCAGCAGCCCATTAGGGGTCATGAACACTGAAGCTTTCTTT. As protein: CASSPLGVMNTEAFF.